The text below deals with one T cell receptor (beta chain). The entry originates in a study of shared clonotypes between healthy human individuals. Study details: CD4 naive and CD4 memory each took three plates per donor, while CD8 naive took two and CD8 memory one.

The CDR3 extends over 13 amino acids. Germline V gene lookup returns CDR1 GTSNPN and CDR2 SVGIG (reference sequence). After removal of 7 bases from V and 0 bases from J, the junction contained 5 bases not matched to a gene. This table comes from immunoSEQ multiplex PCR, and its TCRdb copy is limited to in-frame clones, with some not included. The sample records over a million clones, approximately 97% being singletons. The sequenced material came from naive CD4+ T cells sorted from blood. Sample subset: CD45RA+ positively selected. The chain combines TRBV30 with TRBJ2-5; 7 bases are shared with TRBD1. The receptor comes from a man aged 25-40 years in good health. The CDR3 region has the DNA TGTGCCTCTAACCAGGGGGACCAAGAGACCCAGTACTTC. It translates to CASNQGDQETQYF.